This T cell receptor beta chain comes out of a study of cytomegalovirus exposure and HLA in healthy donors. 13 Jbeta primers and 60 Vbeta primers were used for the PCR. TCRdb's copy holds only in-frame clones and misses some; the assay was immunoSEQ multiplex PCR. The sample yields about 300,000 clones, roughly 85% seen once. V shed 1 base and J shed 0 bases, with 7 bases lying between them. Germline CDR1 SGDLS, CDR2 YYNGEE. The CDR3 is 15 amino acids. V and J are TRBV9 and TRBJ2-2; D unclear. This receptor was obtained from a man aged 40-49 years in good health and CMV-seropositive. Sequenced sample: PBMCs. CDR3 DNA sequence: TGTGCCAGCAGCGTATCATCAGCGAACACCGGGGAGCTGTTTTTT. It yields the protein CASSVSSANTGELFF.